This T cell receptor (beta chain) was captured in a study of blood T cells in healthy people across ages. For the second PCR, which ran for 7 to 11 cycles, a sample-barcoded 5' primer and a J-beta primer mix were used. Each CDR3 protein gets one entry after TCRdb re-called the 5' RACE reads with MiXCR. Of about 1,500,000 distinct CDR3 sequences in the sample, roughly 27% are singletons; the top ten hold roughly 8.2%. CDR3 size: 15 residues. Germline values: CDR1 LNHNV, CDR2 YYDKDF (reference sequence). The V end was cut by 1 base, the J end by 6 bases, with 13 bases between. General study points: In older individuals, TCR beta diversity per million T cells was lower, falling roughly linearly with age.

Whenever a sample was processed, at least 6 million PBMCs were isolated. Total RNA, at least 5.5 micrograms per sample, came from PBMCs. A note on this clonotype: What it binds is not known.

The TCR comes from a woman aged 25 to 39 in good health. The sample comprised blood. The chain has TRBV15 and TRBJ2-1; maybe TRBD2 (5 bases). CDR3 in amino acids: CATSRGYGEGNEQFF. CDR3 nucleotides: TGTGCCACCAGCAGAGGGTACGGAGAGGGCAATGAGCAGTTCTTC.